This T cell receptor (beta chain) was documented in a study of identical twins. Regarding the study as a whole: Cord blood beta clonotypes present at high abundance carried fewer insertions; no such pattern appeared in memory repertoires. The study found that models underestimated out-of-frame TCR alpha sharing in monozygotic twins.

MiXCR was run by TCRdb on the 5' RACE reads, yielding one entry per CDR3 protein. In the table there are some 560,000 distinct CDR3 sequences, roughly 9.9% of which are singletons. To note about this clonotype: What it binds is not known.

These data also featured in a second study, about yellow fever vaccine responses in identical twins.

The sample taken for sequencing was PBMCs. This TCR came from a woman younger than 30 in good health.

CDR3 in amino acids: CASSRTGGAYEQYF. The CDR3 DNA reads TGTGCCAGCAGTAGGACAGGGGGCGCCTACGAGCAGTACTTC. The chain couples TRBV27 to TRBJ2-7; TRBD1 aligns across 11 bases. In germline, CDR1 is MNHEY, CDR2 SMNVEV (reference sequence). The junction had 2 bases not matched to a gene; V was cut back by 5 bases and J by 2 bases. The CDR3 runs 14 residues.